A selection of T cell receptor beta chains follows, all from one sample in a study of T cell responses to AZD1222 COVID-19 vaccine. Repertoires were generated with immunoSEQ multiplex PCR, while TCRdb's copy carries only in-frame clones and drops some. The sample carries approximately 180,000 clones, about 87% recorded once. This specimen consisted of peripheral blood, obtained on day 0 of AZD1222 vaccination. Receptor source: an adult in good health. Both conserved end residues are part of each CDR3. The order of the fields is V gene, D gene, clone size, J gene, CDR3 DNA, CDR3 protein. A D gene is named only where the DNA matches it firmly. Clone size appears in some rows only: once, few, many, or a class for an expanded clone.

TRBV5-1	.	.	TRBJ2-5	TGCGCCAGCAGCTTGGGTGTCTCCCCGGGAGAGACCCAGTACTTC	CASSLGVSPGETQYF
TRBV19	TRBD1	.	TRBJ1-6	TGTGCCAGTAGCTCACTACCGGGACAGGGGAAACATTCACCCCTCCACTTT	CASSSLPGQGKHSPLHF
TRBV27	TRBD1	.	TRBJ1-6	TGTGCCAGCAGTGCGAAAGGGGGCCGCGGAGGCATGGGTCTTAATTCACCCCTCCACTTT	CASSAKGGRGGMGLNSPLHF
TRBV5-1	.	.	TRBJ1-2	TGCGCCAGCAGTCCCTCAGCTAGACTCCGGAACTATGGCTACACCTTC	CASSPSARLRNYGYTF
TRBV30	.	.	TRBJ2-6	TGTGCCTGGAGTGGGGGGGCTCTTAACTCTGGGGCCAACGTCCTGACTTTC	CAWSGGALNSGANVLTF
TRBV28	TRBD1	.	TRBJ2-7	TGTGCCAGCAGCGATGGGACAGCTAGTTCCTACGAGCAGTACTTC	CASSDGTASSYEQYF
TRBV7-9	.	.	TRBJ2-1	TGTGCCAGCAGCTTAGGGCGGGGGCTCTACAATGAGCAGTTCTTC	CASSLGRGLYNEQFF
TRBV28	TRBD2	.	TRBJ2-7	TGTGCCAGCAGTCAAGGGGACTACCTGGTCCAGCAGTACTTC	CASSQGDYLVQQYF
TRBV18	TRBD2	.	TRBJ2-5	TGTGCCAGCTCACCACCTGAGGGGACTAGCGGGGCTCCACCAGAGACCCAGTACTTC	CASSPPEGTSGAPPETQYF
TRBV5-1	.	.	TRBJ2-7	TGCGCCAGCAGCTTGGGGGGGCAGAATTTATACGAGCAGTACTTC	CASSLGGQNLYEQYF
TRBV14	.	.	TRBJ2-4	TGTGCCAGCAGCCATTTAGGGGTCAGCATTCAGTACTTC	CASSHLGVSIQYF
TRBV28	TRBD1	.	TRBJ2-4	TGTGCCAGCACCTCTGGGACAGGACTAGCCAAAAACATTCAGTACTTC	CASTSGTGLAKNIQYF
TRBV6-6	.	.	TRBJ1-1	TGTGCCAGCAGTTACTCGATTCCGAACACTGAAGCTTTCTTT	CASSYSIPNTEAFF
TRBV18	.	.	TRBJ2-2	TGTGCCAGCTCACTCTCCGGGACACTCCCTCACACCGGGGAGCTGTTTTTT	CASSLSGTLPHTGELFF
TRBV5-1	TRBD1	.	TRBJ1-3	TGCGCCAGCAGCCGGGACAGCTCTGGAAACACCATATATTTT	CASSRDSSGNTIYF
TRBV5-1	.	.	TRBJ2-3	TGCGCCAGCAGCTTAATCCCCGGGAAGGGTTCCGATACGCAGTATTTT	CASSLIPGKGSDTQYF
TRBV19	.	.	TRBJ1-3	TGTGCCAGTAAGGGAGCCGGGGGCCGGGTGGGCTCTGGAAACACCATATATTTT	CASKGAGGRVGSGNTIYF
TRBV28	TRBD1	.	TRBJ1-6	TGTGCCAGCAGTTTCGGGGGACAGCCCTTCCGATTCCTCCACTTT	CASSFGGQPFRFLHF
TRBV28	TRBD1	.	TRBJ1-2	TGTGCCAGCACTCTTCCCCCTGGGACAGGGGAAGGCTACACCTTC	CASTLPPGTGEGYTF
TRBV6-5	.	.	TRBJ2-7	TGTGCCAGCAGTTACTCGGAACTCAGAAACGAGCAGTACTTC	CASSYSELRNEQYF
TRBV11-2	TRBD2	.	TRBJ2-5	TGTGCCAGCAGCTTAGAAAGGGTGGGGGGGGAGACCCAGTACTTC	CASSLERVGGETQYF
TRBV5-1	.	.	TRBJ2-1	TGCGCCAGCAGCTCATTCACGGGTACTGAGCAGTTCTTC	CASSSFTGTEQFF
TRBV6-2/TRBV6-3	.	.	TRBJ1-2	TGTGCCAGCAGTTACGGGTTTACAGGGAACTATGGCTACACCTTC	CASSYGFTGNYGYTF
TRBV7-9	.	.	TRBJ2-7	TGTGCCAGCAGCTTAGGCGCTTTAGGTGGGGAGCAGTACTTC	CASSLGALGGEQYF
TRBV21-1	.	.	TRBJ1-5	TGTGCCAGCAGCACAAGGGGGTTCCATCAGCCCCAGCATTTT	CASSTRGFHQPQHF
TRBV28	.	.	TRBJ2-5	TGTGCCAGCAGTTCTGAGGGGCGCGGTGGTGAGACCCAGTACTTC	CASSSEGRGGETQYF
TRBV28	TRBD2	.	TRBJ2-1	TGTGCCAGCAGTCTACTAGCGTCCCACTCCTACAATGAGCAGTTCTTC	CASSLLASHSYNEQFF
TRBV11-3	.	.	TRBJ1-1	TGTGCCAGCAGCTTAGAAGCCGGTGAAGCTTTCTTT	CASSLEAGEAFF
TRBV7-2	.	.	TRBJ1-2	TGTGCCAGCAGCTCAGGCCACTGGGATGGCTACACCTTC	CASSSGHWDGYTF
TRBV11-1	TRBD1	.	TRBJ2-1	TGTGCCAGCAGCTTAGAAGGGACAGGAGGTAATGAGCAGTTCTTC	CASSLEGTGGNEQFF
TRBV7-9	.	.	TRBJ1-2	TGTGCCAGCAGCTTATGGGGGGCGGAAACTGGCTACACCTTC	CASSLWGAETGYTF
TRBV5-4	TRBD1	.	TRBJ1-6	TGTGCCAGCAGCTCCCGACAGGGCGAGAATTCACCCCTCCACTTT	CASSSRQGENSPLHF
TRBV6-5	.	.	TRBJ1-2	TGTGCCAGCAGAGGACAGCCCAACTATGGCTACACCTTC	CASRGQPNYGYTF
TRBV24-1	.	.	TRBJ1-2	TGTGCCACCAGTGATTTGAGGGGGGAGGAAGGTGGCTACACCTTC	CATSDLRGEEGGYTF
TRBV29-1	.	.	TRBJ2-3	TGCAGCGTTGTGAGGTCTGGAAGGGTGGGACATACGCAGTATTTT	CSVVRSGRVGHTQYF
TRBV7-2	TRBD2	.	TRBJ2-3	TGTGCCAGCAGCTTAGCGCCCGGGGGGACAGATACGCAGTATTTT	CASSLAPGGTDTQYF
TRBV27	.	.	TRBJ2-5	TGTGCCAGCAGTCCACCCGACAGTACCGAGACCCAGTACTTC	CASSPPDSTETQYF
TRBV18	TRBD2	.	TRBJ2-1	TGTGCCAGCTCACCAGGGAGGGGACGAATCGTAAATGAGCAGTTCTTC	CASSPGRGRIVNEQFF
TRBV18	.	.	TRBJ1-1	TGTGCCAGCTCACCACCGTGGGGGAACACTGAAGCTTTCTTT	CASSPPWGNTEAFF
TRBV5-1	.	.	TRBJ1-4	TGCGCCAGCAGCTTGATGGGGGCGAGTAATGAAAAACTGTTTTTT	CASSLMGASNEKLFF
TRBV9	.	.	TRBJ2-2	TGTGCCAGCAGCGAAGAGGCTGCGAACACCGGGGAGCTGTTTTTT	CASSEEAANTGELFF
TRBV5-1	.	.	TRBJ1-6	TGCGCCAGCAGCGCCGGGGAGGGAAATTCACCCCTCCACTTT	CASSAGEGNSPLHF
TRBV6-5	TRBD1	.	TRBJ1-5	TGTGCCAGCAGCACGGACAGGGGCAATCAGCCCCAGCATTTT	CASSTDRGNQPQHF
TRBV11-2	.	.	TRBJ2-1	TGTGCCAGCAGCTTAGATCTGGGGGGTCACAATGAGCAGTTCTTC	CASSLDLGGHNEQFF
TRBV5-6	.	.	TRBJ2-3	TGTGCCAGCAGCTTGGGGTTTAGCACAGATACGCAGTATTTT	CASSLGFSTDTQYF
TRBV15	TRBD1	.	TRBJ2-1	TGTGCCACCAGCAGATCGACAGGGGTGGGGAATGAGCAGTTCTTC	CATSRSTGVGNEQFF
TRBV6-5	.	.	TRBJ1-6	TGTGCCAGCAGTTACTCGACAGTTAATAATTCACCCCTCCACTTT	CASSYSTVNNSPLHF
TRBV24-1	TRBD1	.	TRBJ2-2	TGTGCCACCAGTGATCCGAGCTCTACAGGGGGCGCTAGTGCCGGGGAGCTGTTTTTT	CATSDPSSTGGASAGELFF
TRBV19	.	.	TRBJ1-6	TGTGCCAGCACTCCAGGGTCCTATAATTCACCCCTCCACTTT	CASTPGSYNSPLHF
TRBV30	.	.	TRBJ1-6	TGTGCCTGGATGTACGCGCTGGGATCACCCCTCCACTTT	CAWMYALGSPLHF
TRBV6-5	TRBD1	.	TRBJ1-6	TGTGCCAGCAGTTATCAGGGGGCAGTCGGGTCACCCCTCCACTTT	CASSYQGAVGSPLHF
TRBV3-1/TRBV3-2	TRBD1	.	TRBJ2-3	TGTGCCAGCAGCCCCCGGACAGGTCGGACAGATACGCAGTATTTT	CASSPRTGRTDTQYF
TRBV5-1	.	.	TRBJ1-4	TGCGCCAGCAGCGTCGTCGGTGCAACTAATGAAAAACTGTTTTTT	CASSVVGATNEKLFF
TRBV5-6	TRBD1	once	TRBJ2-3	TGTGCCAGCAGCTTGATGACAGGGGTGACAGATACGCAGTATTTT	CASSLMTGVTDTQYF
TRBV7-2	.	.	TRBJ1-3	TGTGCCAGCAGCTTAGTGCGTCAGGCCCGCTCTGGAAACACCATATATTTT	CASSLVRQARSGNTIYF
TRBV18	TRBD1	.	TRBJ1-6	TGTGCCAGCTCACCATCCCAGGGGGGTTCACCCCTCCACTTT	CASSPSQGGSPLHF
TRBV5-4	TRBD1	.	TRBJ1-2	TGTGCCAGCAGCTTGGGTCAGGGGGGCCGCCGAAACTATGGCTACACCTTC	CASSLGQGGRRNYGYTF
TRBV2	.	many	TRBJ2-7	TGTGCCAGCGTGAGGGACACCCTTACCAACGAGCAGTACTTC	CASVRDTLTNEQYF